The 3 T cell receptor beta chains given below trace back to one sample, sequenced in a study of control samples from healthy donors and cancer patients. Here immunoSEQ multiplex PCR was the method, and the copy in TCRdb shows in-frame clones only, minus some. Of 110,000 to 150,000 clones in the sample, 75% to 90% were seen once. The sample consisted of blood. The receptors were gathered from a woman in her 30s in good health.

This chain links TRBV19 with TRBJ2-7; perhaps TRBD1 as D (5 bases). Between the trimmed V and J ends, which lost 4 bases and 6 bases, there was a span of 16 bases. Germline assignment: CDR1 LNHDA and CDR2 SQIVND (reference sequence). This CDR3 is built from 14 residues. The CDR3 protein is CASSTPGWGSEQYF. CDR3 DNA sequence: TGTGCCAGTAGTACCCCGGGCTGGGGCTCCGAGCAGTACTTC.

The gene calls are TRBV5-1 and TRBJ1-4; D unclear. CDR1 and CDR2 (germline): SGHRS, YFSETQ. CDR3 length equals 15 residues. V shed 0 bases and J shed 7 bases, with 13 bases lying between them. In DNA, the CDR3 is TGCGCCAGCAGCTTGGTTCCAACTCCGGGTGAAAAACTGTTTTTT. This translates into CASSLVPTPGEKLFF.

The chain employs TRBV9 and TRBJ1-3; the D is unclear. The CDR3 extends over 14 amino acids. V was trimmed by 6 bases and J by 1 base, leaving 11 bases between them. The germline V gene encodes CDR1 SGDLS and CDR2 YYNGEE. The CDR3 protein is CASTRDGSGNTIYF. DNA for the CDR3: TGTGCCAGCACAAGGGATGGTTCTGGAAACACCATATATTTT.